Here is one T cell receptor (beta chain) with its context. This record belongs to a study of blood T cell repertoires in COVID-19. Study as a whole: Sites across the United States, Italy and Spain contributed samples from acute and convalescent COVID-19. T cells, B-cell-depleted T cells, or PBMCs provided the cDNA or gDNA that served as material.

This CDR3 region has 15 residues. Profiling relied on immunoSEQ multiplex PCR, and the TCRdb table lists in-frame clones only, not all of them. The data hold some 260,000 clones, with roughly 91% observed a single time. Grouping used clinical history reported by participants in a survey and questionnaire. The clonotype was recovered from a man aged 35 to 55 who had recovered from COVID-19. The V call is TRBV21-1, the J call TRBJ2-7; the table's D call TRBD2 went unverified against the DNA. TRBV21-1 is listed as a pseudogene. Sequencing input: PBMCs or T cells enriched from blood (not recorded which). The CDR3 sequence is CASRELAGFACEQYF. CDR3 in DNA: TGTGCCAGCAGGGAACTAGCGGGGTTCGCCTGCGAGCAGTACTTC.